The 9 T cell receptor beta chains below come from one sample, sequenced in a study of blood T cell repertoires in COVID-19 (dated by TCRdb to about 2020). Receptors were amplified or captured by the immunoSEQ multiplex PCR assay. TCRdb mirrors the immuneACCESS table, restricted to in-frame sequences. Some clones are absent from its copies; in checked studies, under half trace to an unresolved V gene, and the reason for the others is unknown. The sample table contains over 20,000 clones; only one count was recorded for approximately 81% of them. The biggest ten clones account for 25% to 35% of the sample. The sequencing input was peripheral blood. Source of these receptors: a human donor in a cohort sampled during active COVID-19.

This clone was detected only a few times. This chain connects TRBV5-1 to TRBJ2-1; 9 bases are shared with TRBD2. The V and J ends lost 3 bases and 7 bases, in that order; junction bases with no gene match: 8. Germline CDR1 reads SGHRS; CDR2 reads YFSETQ. The CDR3 runs 15 residues. In DNA, the CDR3 is TGCGCCAGCAGCTATAGCGGGAGTGGGGGAAATGAGCAGTTCTTC. Protein: CASSYSGSGGNEQFF.

The genes are TRBV3-1 (or the pseudogene TRBV3-2) and TRBJ1-4; D remains ambiguous. Germline CDR1 is LGHDT and CDR2 is YNNKEL (reference sequence). V was cut by 4 bases and J by 11 bases, with 20 bases left in between. This CDR3 has 15 residues. The CDR3: CASSPADFGLVKLFF. The DNA for the CDR3 is TGTGCCAGCAGCCCGGCGGATTTTGGACTAGTGAAACTGTTTTTT.

The chain has TRBV5-6 and TRBJ2-7; 9 bases agree with TRBD1. CDR3 size: 12 residues. Looked up from germline, CDR1 is SGHDT and CDR2 is YYEEEE. The trim removed 7 bases at V and 4 bases at J, leaving 3 bases unmatched. The CDR3 sequence is CASRGQGYEQYF. In nucleotides, the CDR3 is TGTGCCAGCCGGGGACAGGGTTACGAGCAGTACTTC.

The chain combines TRBV2 with TRBJ1-3; possible D gene TRBD1, 5 bases. The CDR3 runs to 17 residues. Germline V gives CDR1 SNHLY, CDR2 FYNNEI. Trimming left V 7 bases short and J 2 bases short, with 21 bases between. The CDR3: CASKSKWLTDTGNTIYF. The CDR3 region has the DNA TGTGCCAGCAAGAGCAAGTGGTTGACAGATACTGGAAACACCATATATTTT.

The chain combines TRBV27 with TRBJ2-7; maybe TRBD2 (6 bases). This CDR3 contains 15 residues. Germline V lookup: CDR1 MNHEY, CDR2 SMNVEV (reference sequence). The V end was cut by 7 bases, the J end by 1 base, with 17 bases between. The DNA of the CDR3 is TGTGCCAGCATTCCGGCCGTCGGGGGTTCCTACGAGCAGTACTTC. This encodes CASIPAVGGSYEQYF.

This chain links TRBV28 with TRBJ1-2; D not certain. This CDR3 contains 13 residues. The germline V and J ends were trimmed by 8 bases and 2 bases, with 12 bases remaining between them. The germline CDR1 and CDR2 sequences are MDHEN and SYDVKM. In nucleotides, the CDR3 is TGTGCCAGCTCTCGCATCAGGAACTATGGCTACACCTTC. It encodes CASSRIRNYGYTF.

By share, this clone counts as medium-sized. The rearrangement uses TRBV13 and TRBJ2-2, with D possibly TRBD1 on 6 matching bases. The germline V gene has CDR1 PRHDT and CDR2 FYEKMQ (reference sequence). V was shortened by 5 bases and J by 5 bases, with 15 bases between the two germline ends. This CDR3 is 15 amino acids long. CDR3 region: CASSPPGGVTGELFF. The CDR3 DNA follows: TGTGCCAGCAGCCCTCCTGGGGGCGTAACCGGGGAGCTGTTTTTT.

The chain couples TRBV28 to TRBJ2-1, with 10 nucleotides matching TRBD2. Trimming at V came to 5 bases and at J to 0 bases, leaving 4 bases not matched to a gene. Per the germline V gene, CDR1 is MDHEN and CDR2 is SYDVKM. This CDR3 comprises 16 residues. CDR3 protein: CASSVLAGGSYNEQFF. As DNA, the CDR3 is TGTGCCAGCAGTGTCTTAGCGGGAGGCTCCTACAATGAGCAGTTCTTC.

The gene calls are TRBV5-1 and TRBJ1-1, with D hard to call. This CDR3 comprises 15 residues. Trimming took 0 bases from V and 4 from J, leaving 13 bases between them. Germline loops: CDR1 SGHRS, CDR2 YFSETQ. The CDR3 spells CASSLAEGRGTEAFF. The DNA of the CDR3 is TGCGCCAGCAGCTTGGCCGAGGGTCGGGGCACTGAAGCTTTCTTT.